Following are 30 T cell receptor beta chains from one sample sequenced in a study of blood T cell repertoires in COVID-19. The assay was immunoSEQ multiplex PCR, and TCRdb's table has in-frame clones only and misses some. The sample holds 150,000 to 200,000 clones; 83% are singletons and the top ten take under 10%. What was sequenced was peripheral blood. The origin of the receptors is an older woman with COVID-19, enrolled during active disease.

The chain has TRBV2 and TRBJ2-1; the match to TRBD1 covers 8 bases. With V trimmed by 6 bases and J by 5 bases, 9 bases remained unmatched. Germline CDR1 reads SNHLY; CDR2 reads FYNNEI. The CDR3 totals 15 residues. The CDR3 DNA reads TGTGCCAGCAGGGTACCGGGACAGGCGGACAATGAGCAGTTCTTC. Amino acid sequence: CASRVPGQADNEQFF.

This clone was seen a few times. The chain carries TRBV5-1 and TRBJ2-5; D gene uncertain. Germline V lookup: CDR1 SGHRS, CDR2 YFSETQ. The CDR3 extends over 13 amino acids. Between the trimmed V and J ends, which lost 4 bases and 4 bases, there was a span of 11 bases. The CDR3 is CASSIPPGETQYF. The CDR3 nucleotides read TGCGCCAGCAGCATACCCCCCGGAGAGACCCAGTACTTC.

J is TRBJ2-3 and V is TRBV6-1; a possible D gene is TRBD2 (6 bases). Germline V gives CDR1 MNHNS, CDR2 SASEGT. The CDR3 spans 17 residues. The V end lost 2 bases, the J end lost 2 bases, and 17 bases lay between the germline ends. CDR3: CASSEQPRLGITDTQYF. The CDR3 DNA sequence: TGTGCCAGCAGTGAACAGCCGAGACTAGGGATCACAGATACGCAGTATTTT.

CDR3 in amino acids: CASSEYNEQFF. CDR3 DNA: TGTGCCAGCAGTGAGTACAATGAGCAGTTCTTC. The V and J genes are TRBV28 and TRBJ2-1, with D unclear. Germline assignment: CDR1 MDHEN and CDR2 SYDVKM. Deletions cut 5 bases from V and 4 bases from J, with 3 bases between. CDR3 length: 11 residues.

V is TRBV5-6 and J is TRBJ1-2; 8 positions agree with TRBD1. Losses at the gene ends were 4 bases for V and 6 bases for J; bases not matched to a gene: 5. This CDR3 is built from 13 residues. Looked up from germline, CDR1 is SGHDT and CDR2 is YYEEEE. This CDR3 is CASSPNRGDGYTF. DNA for the CDR3: TGTGCCAGCAGCCCAAACAGGGGGGATGGCTACACCTTC.

The chain combines TRBV5-5 with TRBJ2-3, with 8 bases aligning to TRBD1. Germline V gene lookup returns CDR1 SGHKS and CDR2 YYEKEE (reference sequence). The CDR3 covers 14 residues. After removal of 3 bases from V and 4 bases from J, the junction contained 4 bases not matched to a gene. CDR3 in amino acids: CASSWRQGSDTQYF. CDR3 in DNA: TGTGCCAGCAGCTGGCGACAGGGGTCAGATACGCAGTATTTT. Based on the CDR3 plus reference TRBV5-5 and TRBJ2-3, the full variable domain is DAGVTQSPTHLIKTRGQQVTLRCSPISGHKSVSWYQQVLGQGPQFIFQYYEKEERGRGNFPDRFSARQFPNYSSELNVNALLLGDSALYLCASSWRQGSDTQYFGPGTRLTVL.

The chain uses TRBV7-6 and TRBJ1-4, with a possible D match to TRBD1 (5 bases). V lost 5 bases and J lost 6, with 16 bases in between. Germline-derived CDR1 and CDR2 are SGHVS and FNYEAQ. The CDR3 sequence is 15 residues long. The CDR3 nucleotides read TGTGCCAGCAGCCCTTTATGGGGGGTCGATGAAAAACTGTTTTTT. Its translation is CASSPLWGVDEKLFF.

This chain connects TRBV7-9 to TRBJ2-1, with 7 bases identical to TRBD1. Trimming removed 3 bases from V and 4 bases from J; junction bases left unmatched: 6. CDR3 length: 15 residues. Germline V gene lookup returns CDR1 SEHNR and CDR2 FQNEAQ (reference sequence). Here the CDR3 DNA reads TGTGCCAGCAGCTTCGAAGGACAGGTGTACAATGAGCAGTTCTTC. It codes for CASSFEGQVYNEQFF. The full variable domain, with the rest looked up from reference TRBV7-9 and TRBJ2-1, is DTGVSQNPRHKITKRGQNVTFRCDPISEHNRLYWYRQTLGQGPEFLTYFQNEAQLEKSRLLSDRFSAERPKGSFSTLEIQRTEQGDSAMYLCASSFEGQVYNEQFFGPGTRLTVL.

This chain joins TRBV6-5 and TRBJ1-6, with 7 bases lining up with TRBD1. CDR1 is MNHEY, CDR2 SVGAGI, per germline. The CDR3 has 13 residues. The junction had 14 bases not matched to a gene; V was cut back by 11 bases and J by 13 bases. CDR3 sequence reads: CAGRQGLEGPLHF. The DNA of the CDR3 is TGTGCCGGGAGACAGGGCTTAGAGGGGCCCCTCCACTTT.

The chain uses TRBV28 and TRBJ2-7, with D possibly TRBD2 on 6 matching bases. Looked up from germline, CDR1 is MDHEN and CDR2 is SYDVKM. V shed 6 bases and J shed 3 bases, with 6 bases lying between them. The CDR3 is 11 amino acids. CDR3 DNA: TGTGCCAGCAGGGAGGGCTACGAGCAGTACTTC. This translates into CASREGYEQYF.

This clone was seen only a few times. The rearrangement joins TRBV5-4 to TRBJ1-2, with a weak D call TRBD1 (6 bases). V was trimmed by 3 bases and J by 6 bases, leaving 21 bases between them. The germline V gene has CDR1 SGHNT and CDR2 YYREEE (reference sequence). CDR3 size: 16 residues. In DNA, the CDR3 is TGTGCCAGCAGCTCTGAATTGTGGGTACAGGGAGATGGCTACACCTTC. Its translation: CASSSELWVQGDGYTF.

In the case of this clone: One end of the junction fails to match germline, which may point to a read error. The chain recombines TRBV3-1 (or the pseudogene TRBV3-2) with TRBJ2-3, with a tentative D call TRBD2 (6 bases). Germline CDR1 and CDR2: LGHDT and YNNKEL (reference sequence). The CDR3 covers 11 residues. The CDR3 DNA sequence: TGTGCCAGCAGCCAGACCGGGACTGTCGATTTT. It is translated as CASSQTGTVDF.

The chain employs TRBV28 and TRBJ1-4; D ambiguous. Trimming pared 11 bases from V and 5 bases from J, leaving 15 bases between. Germline V gene data show CDR1 as MDHEN and CDR2 as SYDVKM. The CDR3 has 13 amino acids. In DNA form, the CDR3 reads TGTGCCTCACGACGGGGAGTAAATGAAAAACTGTTTTTT. Its translation: CASRRGVNEKLFF.

This chain uses TRBV7-8 with TRBJ2-7; 7 positions agree with TRBD2. The CDR3 has 15 amino acids. Losses at the gene ends were 1 base for V and 2 bases for J; bases not matched to a gene: 5. Germline V gives CDR1 SGHVS, CDR2 FQNEAQ. CDR3 amino acids: CASSLVGREPYEQYF. In DNA form, the CDR3 reads TGTGCCAGCAGCTTAGTTGGGAGGGAGCCCTACGAGCAGTACTTC.

The chain joins TRBV5-4 to TRBJ2-5; tentatively, D is TRBD1 (6 bases). With 4 bases removed from V and 2 bases from J, the gap between germline ends came to 18 bases. CDR1 and CDR2 (germline): SGHNT, YYREEE (reference sequence). The CDR3 contains 16 residues. CDR3: CASSRPGDTRQETQYF. In DNA form, the CDR3 reads TGTGCCAGCAGCCGTCCTGGGGACACTAGGCAAGAGACCCAGTACTTC.

This clone was detected only once. The J gene is TRBJ1-1, the V gene TRBV29-1; 9 nucleotides agree with TRBD1. CDR3 length: 12 residues. Germline CDR1 reads SQVTM; CDR2 reads ANQGSEA. The ends lost 6 bases at V and 9 bases at J; junction bases unmatched: 8. The DNA of the CDR3 is TGCAGCGTAGCTGGGACAGGGCTGCAAGCTTTCTTT. It translates to CSVAGTGLQAFF.

V gene TRBV7-9 combines with J gene TRBJ1-5, with D perhaps matching TRBD1 (5 bases). V lost 2 bases, J lost 6 bases, and 8 bases lay in between. CDR1 SEHNR and CDR2 FQNEAQ come from the germline V gene (reference sequence). This CDR3 region has 13 residues. DNA for the CDR3: TGTGCCAGCAGCTTACTCGGGGGTCAGCCCCAGCATTTT. Its protein product is CASSLLGGQPQHF.

The V gene is TRBV14, the J gene TRBJ2-7, with D perhaps matching TRBD1 (6 bases). The CDR3 is made up of 14 amino acids. Deletions cut 0 bases from V and 4 bases from J, with 10 bases between. CDR1 is SGHDN, CDR2 FVKESK, per germline. Here the CDR3 DNA reads TGTGCCAGCAGCCAAGACAACAGGGAGTACGAGCAGTACTTC. Translating gives CASSQDNREYEQYF.

This clone was counted a few times. The chain couples TRBV15 to TRBJ2-3, with TRBD2 matching over 9 bases. This CDR3 is built from 16 residues. The germline V gene encodes CDR1 LNHNV and CDR2 YYDKDF (reference sequence). V shed 9 bases and J 5 bases; nucleotides not matched to a gene: 15. The CDR3: CATGRRVAGEKDTQYF. CDR3 sequence (DNA): TGTGCCACGGGTCGTCGGGTAGCGGGAGAGAAAGATACGCAGTATTTT.

The chain uses TRBV28 and TRBJ2-2; 7 bases are shared with TRBD1. After removal of 3 bases from V and 4 bases from J, the junction contained 5 bases not matched to a gene. This CDR3 is 15 amino acids long. Germline CDR1 and CDR2: MDHEN and SYDVKM. The chain's CDR3 is CASSFDRAVTGELFF. CDR3 bases: TGTGCCAGCAGTTTTGACAGGGCCGTCACCGGGGAGCTGTTTTTT.

This clone was detected a few times. The chain joins TRBV6-1 to TRBJ2-1, with 9 bases lining up with TRBD1. There are 16 residues in the CDR3. The junction had 10 bases not matched to a gene; V was cut back by 3 bases and J by 7 bases. Germline CDR1 and CDR2: MNHNS and SASEGT. CDR3 region: CASSEAGTGRMNEQFF. The CDR3 DNA reads TGTGCCAGCAGTGAGGCCGGGACAGGGAGGATGAATGAGCAGTTCTTC.

A few counts support this clone. The CDR3 region has the DNA TGTGCCAGCAGCTTGAGTTTGGGGGACACCTATTCACCCCTCCACTTT. This encodes CASSLSLGDTYSPLHF. This rearrangement joins TRBV7-2 to TRBJ1-6; TRBD1 might be the D (6 bases). The germline gives CDR1 SGHTA, CDR2 FQGNSA. With 3 bases removed from V and 8 bases from J, the gap between germline ends came to 17 bases. The CDR3 loop spans 16 amino acids.

Worth noting for this clone: Its ends do not fully match the called genes, so a read error is possible. The genes are TRBV5-1 and TRBJ2-1; 7 bases fit TRBD2. Germline V gives CDR1 SGHRS, CDR2 YFSETQ. The CDR3 is made up of 14 amino acids. The CDR3 DNA reads as TGCGCCAGCAGCTTGGCCGGTTTTGGTACTAGCGATATCTTC. Translating it yields CASSLAGFGTSDIF.

This clone was counted only a few times. This chain uses TRBV19 with TRBJ2-2, with 7 bases that match TRBD2. The CDR3 extends over 15 amino acids. Germline V lookup: CDR1 LNHDA, CDR2 SQIVND (reference sequence). J lost 0 bases, V lost 6 bases, and 4 bases had no gene match. Here the CDR3 reads CASRLLATNTGELFF. CDR3 nucleotides: TGTGCCAGTAGGCTACTAGCGACGAACACCGGGGAGCTGTTTTTT.

This chain links TRBV6-4 with TRBJ2-1, with TRBD2 matching 7 bases. Germline V gene lookup returns CDR1 MRHNA and CDR2 SNTAGT. The CDR3 length is 13 residues. V lost 5 bases, J lost 9 bases, and 7 bases stayed unmatched. CDR3: CASSLLAASEQFF. The CDR3 nucleotides read TGTGCCAGCAGTTTGCTAGCGGCCAGTGAGCAGTTCTTC.

The chain is built from TRBV6-2 or TRBV6-3 and TRBJ2-7; tentatively, D is TRBD2 (6 bases). V dropped 2 bases and J dropped 0 bases, with 14 bases sitting between them. Germline values: CDR1 MNHEY, CDR2 SVGEGT. The CDR3 spans 16 residues. The CDR3 nucleotides read TGTGCCAGCAGTTACCCCGCGGGATTCCTCTCCTACGAGCAGTACTTC. Its protein product is CASSYPAGFLSYEQYF.

This clone came up once. Other DNA sequences in this sample translate to the same CDR3. The V gene is TRBV5-1, the J gene TRBJ1-5, with TRBD1 as a possible D gene (6 bases). The CDR3 sequence is 15 residues long. V lost 0 bases and J 0 bases, leaving 7 bases between the germline ends. The germline CDR1 and CDR2 sequences are SGHRS and YFSETQ. The CDR3: CASSLEGGSNQPQHF. The CDR3 bases are TGCGCCAGCAGCTTGGAAGGGGGTAGCAATCAGCCCCAGCATTTT.

This rearrangement joins TRBV20-1 to TRBJ1-2; D call uncertain. The CDR3 extends over 11 amino acids. Germline CDR1 reads DFQATT; CDR2 reads SNEGSKA (reference sequence). V lost 6 bases, J lost 5 bases, and 10 bases lay in between. The CDR3 DNA reads as TGCAGTGCCCGGCGAGGGTATGGCTACACCTTC. Encoded protein: CSARRGYGYTF.

The V gene is TRBV7-3, the J gene TRBJ2-5; D perhaps matches TRBD2 (6 bases). V lost 9 bases and J 5 bases, leaving 13 bases between the germline ends. The CDR3 has 12 amino acids. Germline lookup yields CDR1 SGHTA and CDR2 FQGTGA. The CDR3 DNA follows: TGTGCCAGGAAGCGGGTTTGGGAGACCCAGTACTTC. Amino acids: CARKRVWETQYF.

The rearrangement joins TRBV2 to TRBJ1-5; tentatively, D is TRBD1 (6 bases). CDR1 is SNHLY, CDR2 FYNNEI, per germline. V was pared by 4 bases and J by 7 bases, with 17 bases between. The CDR3 length is 15 residues. The DNA for the CDR3 is TGTGCCAGCAGTGGGGTACAGGGTCGGTCACAGCCCCAGCATTTT. The encoded protein is CASSGVQGRSQPQHF.